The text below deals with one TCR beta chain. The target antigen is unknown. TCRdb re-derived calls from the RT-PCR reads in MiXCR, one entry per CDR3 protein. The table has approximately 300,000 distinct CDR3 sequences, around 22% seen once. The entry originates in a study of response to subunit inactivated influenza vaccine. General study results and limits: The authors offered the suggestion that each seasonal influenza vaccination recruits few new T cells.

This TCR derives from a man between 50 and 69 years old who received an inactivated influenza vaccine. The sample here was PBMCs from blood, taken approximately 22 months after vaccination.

For the CDR3, the DNA is TGTGCCAGCAGCCACCCGAACACTGAAGCTTTCTTT. It yields the protein CASSHPNTEAFF. J is TRBJ1-1 and V is TRBV14, with D hard to call. From germline, CDR1 is SGHDN and CDR2 FVKESK. V was cut by 3 bases and J by 1 base, with 3 bases left in between. The CDR3 extends over 12 amino acids.